This TCR beta chain is from a study of T cell repertoires in cytomegalovirus infection. TCRdb passed the reads through MiXCR, listing each CDR3 protein once. The data contain hundreds of thousands of distinct CDR3 sequences, roughly 16% of them singletons. General study results and limits: Adding up the frequency of public TCR beta families identified people who carried CMV plus the relevant HLA. Across the ex vivo response, the dominant clonotypes were HLA-C-restricted CMV-specific TCR beta clonotypes.

The CDR3 loop spans 14 amino acids. Germline-derived CDR1 and CDR2 are MNHNY and SVGAGI (reference sequence). Trimming pared 2 bases from V and 9 bases from J, leaving 11 bases between. This clonotype turned up a few times. Its antigen is unidentified. This receptor was identified in a human donor in good health (CMV status not recorded). Some clones in this sample may be carry-over from other donors' samples. The sample taken for sequencing was PBMCs. The chain is built from TRBV6-6 and TRBJ1-6, with D unresolved. CDR3: CASSYKGDGSPLHF. The CDR3, as DNA: TGTGCCAGCAGTTACAAGGGCGATGGTTCACCCCTCCACTTT.